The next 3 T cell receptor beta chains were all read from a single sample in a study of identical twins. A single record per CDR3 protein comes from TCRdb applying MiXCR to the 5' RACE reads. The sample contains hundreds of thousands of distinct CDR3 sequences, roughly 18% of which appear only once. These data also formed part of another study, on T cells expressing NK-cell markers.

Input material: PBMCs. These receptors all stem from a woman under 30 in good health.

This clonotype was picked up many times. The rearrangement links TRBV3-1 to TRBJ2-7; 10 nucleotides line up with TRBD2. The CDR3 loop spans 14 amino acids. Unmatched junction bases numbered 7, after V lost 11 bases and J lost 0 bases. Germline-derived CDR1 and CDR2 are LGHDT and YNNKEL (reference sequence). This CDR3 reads CAGGLAVSSYEQYF. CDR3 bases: TGTGCCGGAGGACTAGCGGTGAGCTCCTACGAGCAGTACTTC.

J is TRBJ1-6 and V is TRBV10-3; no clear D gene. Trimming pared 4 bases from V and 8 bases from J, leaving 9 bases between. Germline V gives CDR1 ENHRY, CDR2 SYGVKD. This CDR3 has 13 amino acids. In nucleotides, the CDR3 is TGTGCCATCAGTGTGGGAATGGATTCACCCCTCCACTTT. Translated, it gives CAISVGMDSPLHF.

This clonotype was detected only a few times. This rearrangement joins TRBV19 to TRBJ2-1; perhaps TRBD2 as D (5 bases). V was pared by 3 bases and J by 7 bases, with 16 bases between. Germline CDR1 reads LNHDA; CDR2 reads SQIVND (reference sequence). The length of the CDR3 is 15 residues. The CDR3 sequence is CASSISRGGWNEQFF. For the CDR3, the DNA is TGTGCCAGTAGTATTTCGAGAGGCGGGTGGAATGAGCAGTTCTTC.